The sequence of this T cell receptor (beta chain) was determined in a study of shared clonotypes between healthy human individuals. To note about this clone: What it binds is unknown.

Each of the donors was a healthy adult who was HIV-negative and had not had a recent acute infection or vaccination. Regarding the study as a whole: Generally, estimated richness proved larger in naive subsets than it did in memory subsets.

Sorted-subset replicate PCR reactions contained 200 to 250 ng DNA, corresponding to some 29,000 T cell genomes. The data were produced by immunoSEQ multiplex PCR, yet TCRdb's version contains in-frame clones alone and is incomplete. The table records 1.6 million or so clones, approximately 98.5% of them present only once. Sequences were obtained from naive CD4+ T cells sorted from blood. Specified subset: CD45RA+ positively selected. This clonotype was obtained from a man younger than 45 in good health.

CDR3: CASSRLAGVTEQFF. CDR3 coding DNA: TGTGCCAGCAGTAGACTAGCGGGAGTCACTGAGCAGTTCTTC. V usage is TRBV27 and J usage is TRBJ2-1, with 12 bases matching TRBD2. The CDR3 runs 14 residues. Germline assignment: CDR1 MNHEY and CDR2 SMNVEV (reference sequence). The trim removed 5 bases at V and 9 bases at J, leaving 5 bases unmatched.